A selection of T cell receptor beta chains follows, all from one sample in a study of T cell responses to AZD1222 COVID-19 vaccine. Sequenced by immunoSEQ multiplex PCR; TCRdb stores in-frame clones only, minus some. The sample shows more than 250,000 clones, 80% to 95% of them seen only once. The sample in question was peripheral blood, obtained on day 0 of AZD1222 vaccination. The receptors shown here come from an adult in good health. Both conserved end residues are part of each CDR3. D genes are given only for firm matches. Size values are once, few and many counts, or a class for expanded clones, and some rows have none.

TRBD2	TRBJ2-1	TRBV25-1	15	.	CASSEGTSGTNEQFF	TGTGCCAGCAGTGAGGGAACTAGCGGGACGAATGAGCAGTTCTTC
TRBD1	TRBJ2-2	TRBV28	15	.	CASRIGQGRGGELFF	TGTGCCAGCAGAATAGGACAGGGGAGAGGCGGGGAGCTGTTTTTT
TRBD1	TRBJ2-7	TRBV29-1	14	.	CSGRRGTGSREQYF	TGCAGCGGGCGGAGGGGGACAGGGTCGCGGGAGCAGTACTTC
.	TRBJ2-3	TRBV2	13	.	CASSPTGTDTQYF	TGTGCCAGCAGTCCTACAGGCACAGATACGCAGTATTTT
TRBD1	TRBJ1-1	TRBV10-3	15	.	CAISEGQGRNTEAFF	TGTGCCATCAGTGAGGGACAGGGGAGGAACACTGAAGCTTTCTTT
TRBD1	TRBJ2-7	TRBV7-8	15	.	CASSPRGQGDREQYF	TGTGCCAGCAGCCCTCGAGGGCAGGGGGATCGCGAGCAGTACTTC
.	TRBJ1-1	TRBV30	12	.	CAWSASGVSAFF	TGTGCCTGGAGCGCCAGTGGGGTTTCAGCTTTCTTT
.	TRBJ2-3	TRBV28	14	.	CATERSGGADTQYF	TGTGCCACCGAAAGGTCTGGGGGCGCAGATACGCAGTATTTT
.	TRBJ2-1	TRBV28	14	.	CASSIRTKWDEQFF	TGTGCCAGCAGTATACGGACTAAATGGGATGAGCAGTTCTTC
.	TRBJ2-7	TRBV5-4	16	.	CASSLAMVGGGDEQYF	TGTGCCAGCAGCTTGGCCATGGTGGGAGGGGGGGACGAGCAGTACTTC
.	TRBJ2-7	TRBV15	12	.	CATSRDGYEQYF	TGTGCCACCAGCAGAGACGGCTACGAGCAGTACTTC
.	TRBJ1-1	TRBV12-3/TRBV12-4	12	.	CASSLARRWAFF	TGTGCCAGCAGTTTAGCGCGAAGGTGGGCTTTCTTT
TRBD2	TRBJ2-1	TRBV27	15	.	CASSLTSGSFNEQFF	TGTGCCAGCAGTCTGACTAGCGGGAGTTTCAATGAGCAGTTCTTC
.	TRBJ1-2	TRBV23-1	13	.	CASSQSTRGGYTF	TGCGCCAGCAGTCAATCGACCAGGGGCGGCTACACCTTC
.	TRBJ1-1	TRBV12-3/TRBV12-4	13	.	CASSLSPPLSAFF	TGTGCCAGCAGTCTTAGTCCCCCGTTGTCAGCTTTCTTT
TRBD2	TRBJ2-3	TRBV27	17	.	CASSSLLLARSTDTQYF	TGTGCCAGCAGTTCCCTCCTACTAGCGCGAAGCACAGATACGCAGTATTTT
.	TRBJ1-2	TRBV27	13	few	CASSSTGNYGYTF	TGTGCCAGCAGTTCTACAGGAAACTATGGCTACACCTTC
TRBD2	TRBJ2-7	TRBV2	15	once	CASSSTLAGIYEQYF	TGTGCCAGCAGTTCAACCCTAGCGGGGATTTACGAGCAGTACTTC
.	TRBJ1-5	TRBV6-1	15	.	CASSEGGVSNQPQHF	TGTGCCAGCAGTGAAGGGGGAGTAAGCAATCAGCCCCAGCATTTT
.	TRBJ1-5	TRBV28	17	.	CASTTLGWGVSNQPQHF	TGTGCCAGCACCACCCTGGGGTGGGGGGTGAGCAATCAGCCCCAGCATTTT
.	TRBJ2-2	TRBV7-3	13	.	CASSPRESGELFF	TGTGCCAGCAGCCCCAGGGAATCCGGGGAGCTGTTTTTT
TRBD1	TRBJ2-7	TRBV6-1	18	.	CASSGPGQGFARSYEQYF	TGTGCCAGCAGTGGCCCGGGACAGGGGTTCGCAAGGTCCTACGAGCAGTACTTC
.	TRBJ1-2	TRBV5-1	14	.	CASSPLDASNGYTF	TGCGCCAGCAGCCCCCTGGACGCCTCGAATGGCTACACCTTC
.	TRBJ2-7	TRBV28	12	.	CASSFYSYEQYF	TGTGCCAGCAGTTTTTATTCTTACGAGCAGTACTTC
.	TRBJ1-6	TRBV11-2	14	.	CASSLGGLDSPLHF	TGTGCCAGCAGCTTGGGGGGGTTGGATTCACCCCTCCACTTT
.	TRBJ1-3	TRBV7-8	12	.	CASSLGGNTIYF	TGTGCCAGCAGCCTCGGCGGGAACACCATATATTTT
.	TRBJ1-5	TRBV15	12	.	CATSRDLSSQHF	TGTGCCACCAGCAGAGATCTGAGTAGCCAGCATTTT
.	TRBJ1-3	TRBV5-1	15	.	CASSLAAGSGNTIYF	TGCGCCAGCAGCTTGGCCGCAGGGAGTGGAAACACCATATATTTT